The 18 T cell receptor beta chains listed next were all sequenced from one sample in a study of blood T cell repertoires in COVID-19. Clones were read by immunoSEQ multiplex PCR, and TCRdb kept only the in-frame ones, dropping some. In the table there are approximately 210,000 clones, around 84% of which are singletons. Material for sequencing was peripheral blood. Receptor source: a man aged 50 to 59 with COVID-19, enrolled during active disease.

CDR3 in amino acids: CASNTGHNQPQHF. The CDR3 bases are TGTGCCAGCAACACAGGTCACAATCAGCCCCAGCATTTT. The rearrangement uses TRBV6-5 and TRBJ1-5; a weak D match, TRBD1 (5 bases). Germline values: CDR1 MNHEY, CDR2 SVGAGI. The CDR3 extends over 13 amino acids. Deletions cut 7 bases from V and 3 bases from J, with 10 bases between.

J is TRBJ1-2 and V is TRBV7-9; maybe TRBD1 (5 bases). This CDR3 region has 15 residues. Germline-derived CDR1 and CDR2 are SEHNR and FQNEAQ (reference sequence). Trimming shortened V by 5 bases and J by 2 bases, and 15 bases separated the two germline ends. The CDR3 sequence: CASSQGLRLNYGYTF. The CDR3 nucleotides are TGTGCCAGCAGCCAGGGACTTCGACTCAACTATGGCTACACCTTC.

The rearrangement uses TRBV11-2 and TRBJ2-1, with TRBD2 matching over 10 bases. The CDR3 is made up of 14 amino acids. CDR1 SGHAT and CDR2 FQNNGV come from the germline V gene. Trimming at V came to 8 bases and at J to 4 bases, leaving 5 bases not matched to a gene. In nucleotides, the CDR3 is TGTGCCAGCGCACTAGCGGGACTTTACAATGAGCAGTTCTTC. Translation: CASALAGLYNEQFF.

The rearrangement links TRBV7-3 to TRBJ2-3, with D unresolved. Germline V gene sequence: CDR1 SGHTA, CDR2 FQGTGA. The V end was cut by 5 bases, the J end by 4 bases, with 10 bases between. The CDR3 is 13 residues long. The CDR3 nucleotides are TGTGCCAGCAGCCCCCCGGGTTCAGATACGCAGTATTTT. Protein sequence: CASSPPGSDTQYF.

This clone showed up just a few times. V gene TRBV9 combines with J gene TRBJ2-4; tentatively, D is TRBD2 (6 bases). CDR3 length equals 15 residues. Looked up from germline, CDR1 is SGDLS and CDR2 is YYNGEE. V was pared by 0 bases and J by 7 bases, with 14 bases between. CDR3 in amino acids: CASSVEEGRRNIQYF. The CDR3 DNA reads TGTGCCAGCAGCGTAGAGGAGGGAAGAAGGAACATTCAGTACTTC.

In its sample, this clone was seen once. V gene TRBV5-5 combines with J gene TRBJ1-3; possibly TRBD1 for D (6 bases). Looked up from germline, CDR1 is SGHKS and CDR2 is YYEKEE (reference sequence). The CDR3 is 15 amino acids. The V gene lost 4 bases and the J gene lost 1 base, with 12 bases spanning the gap. The CDR3 region is CASSIEQGSGNTIYF. The CDR3 DNA follows: TGTGCCAGCAGCATCGAGCAGGGGTCTGGAAACACCATATATTTT.

This clone showed up just a few times. The chain recombines TRBV23-1 with TRBJ2-2, with TRBD1 as a possible D gene (6 bases). TRBV23-1 qualifies as an ORF whose function is uncertain. The CDR3 is made up of 17 amino acids. The V and J ends lost 7 bases and 4 bases respectively, with 22 bases between them. The CDR3 loop reads CASNTRGSRDFTGELFF. The CDR3 DNA follows: TGCGCCAGCAACACTAGGGGGTCCCGAGACTTCACCGGGGAGCTGTTTTTT.

The chain uses TRBV5-5 and TRBJ2-5, with 9 bases matching TRBD1. The CDR3 consists of 20 residues. After removal of 4 bases from V and 2 bases from J, the junction contained 21 bases not matched to a gene. Looked up from germline, CDR1 is SGHKS and CDR2 is YYEKEE (reference sequence). CDR3 amino acids: CASSVVVGGGTGLPQETQYF. The CDR3 DNA reads TGTGCCAGCAGCGTAGTAGTGGGTGGTGGGACAGGGTTGCCTCAAGAGACCCAGTACTTC.

The chain links TRBV10-1 to TRBJ1-3; D call uncertain. This CDR3 has 15 amino acids. The germline CDR1 and CDR2 sequences are WNHNN and SYGVQD (reference sequence). V dropped 2 bases and J dropped 2 bases, with 10 bases sitting between them. CDR3: CASSEANGAGNTIYF. The CDR3 DNA follows: TGCGCCAGCAGTGAGGCCAACGGGGCTGGAAACACCATATATTTT.

The genes are TRBV5-6 and TRBJ2-3; 15 bases line up with TRBD2. V trimming: 2 bases; J trimming: 5 bases; junction bases outside the gene matches: 6. Germline V lookup: CDR1 SGHDT, CDR2 YYEEEE. This CDR3 contains 17 residues. The CDR3 DNA reads TGTGCCAGCAGCTTAGGACTAGCGGGGGGGCTTGGAGATACGCAGTATTTT. This translates into CASSLGLAGGLGDTQYF.

This clone was seen only once. V is TRBV25-1 and J is TRBJ2-2; D is unresolved. V was shortened by 3 bases and J by 6 bases, with 8 bases between the two germline ends. Germline V gene data show CDR1 as MGHDK and CDR2 as SYGVNS. This CDR3 contains 13 residues. The CDR3 is CASSDLGPGELFF. CDR3 sequence (DNA): TGTGCCAGCAGTGACCTGGGCCCCGGGGAGCTGTTTTTT.

This clone has only a few counts. The chain links TRBV6-5 to TRBJ1-2; D is unclear. The V and J ends lost 0 bases and 8 bases respectively, with 7 bases between them. Per the germline V gene, CDR1 is MNHEY and CDR2 is SVGAGI. This CDR3 is built from 12 residues. The CDR3 sequence is CASSYSSGGYTF. Written as DNA, the CDR3 is TGTGCCAGCAGTTACTCGAGCGGCGGCTACACCTTC.

The chain carries TRBV27 and TRBJ1-5; TRBD1 might be the D (6 bases). Germline CDR1 is MNHEY and CDR2 is SMNVEV (reference sequence). Trimming removed 10 bases from V and 3 bases from J, with 22 bases in between. The CDR3 consists of 16 residues. Written as DNA, the CDR3 is TGTGCCAACCGGAAACAGGGTCGAGTATTCAATCAGCCCCAGCATTTT. This codes for CANRKQGRVFNQPQHF.

J is TRBJ1-1 and V is TRBV14, with D hard to call. Germline V gives CDR1 SGHDN, CDR2 FVKESK. The CDR3 runs 13 residues. V was shortened by 6 bases and J by 0 bases, with 8 bases between the two germline ends. The CDR3 DNA follows: TGTGCCAGCAGTCGGAGGATGAACACTGAAGCTTTCTTT. Translated, it gives CASSRRMNTEAFF.

This chain joins TRBV18 and TRBJ2-1; weak D call: TRBD2 (6 bases). The germline gives CDR1 KGHSH, CDR2 LQKENI. The CDR3 loop spans 12 amino acids. V was pared by 3 bases and J by 10 bases, with 10 bases between. CDR3 residues: CASSPGGGEQFF. The CDR3 DNA reads TGTGCCAGCTCACCCGGGGGTGGCGAGCAGTTCTTC.

The J gene is TRBJ2-1, the V gene TRBV14; 10 bases map to TRBD2. This CDR3 comprises 19 residues. The V gene's germline CDR1 is SGHDN and CDR2 FVKESK. Trimming cost V 0 bases and J 8 bases; bases outside gene matches: 16. CDR3 DNA sequence: TGTGCCAGCAGCCAAGAGGGACTAGCGACAATAAGAGGTTGGGATGAGCAGTTCTTC. Translating gives CASSQEGLATIRGWDEQFF.

The chain carries TRBV11-2 and TRBJ2-5; TRBD1 aligns across 7 bases. Germline assignment: CDR1 SGHAT and CDR2 FQNNGV. V was clipped by 5 bases and J by 5 bases; unmatched bases: 11. This CDR3 is 15 amino acids long. CDR3 sequence reads: CASSPPAGGPETQYF. In DNA form, the CDR3 reads TGTGCCAGCAGCCCGCCCGCAGGGGGACCTGAGACCCAGTACTTC.

The chain is built from TRBV12-3 or TRBV12-4 and TRBJ1-6; D call uncertain. V gave up 5 bases and J gave up 9 bases, with 8 bases separating them. The CDR3 covers 12 residues. The chain's CDR3 is CASSIPGSPLHF. In nucleotides, the CDR3 is TGTGCCAGCAGTATCCCCGGTTCACCCCTCCACTTT.